The 18 T cell receptor beta chains below all came from one sample that was sequenced in a study of CD8+ T cells in alopecia areata. Reverse transcription of extracted RNA yielded cDNA, which provided the sequencing template. The table came from immunoSEQ multiplex PCR; TCRdb's copy has only in-frame clones and leaves some out. The sample holds more than 95,000 clones; roughly two fifths are singletons and the top ten take 1% to 1.5%. Sequencing used CD4+ T cells sorted from blood. Source of these receptors: a human donor with alopecia areata.

This clone was found a few times. This chain connects TRBV4-2 to TRBJ2-2, with TRBD2 matching over 9 bases. The length of the CDR3 is 18 residues. The V gene's germline CDR1 is LGHNA and CDR2 YNFKEQ. Trimming cost V 1 base and J 4 bases; bases outside gene matches: 10. CDR3 bases: TGTGCCAGCAGCCAAGCTATGATGAGCGGGAGGACCACCGGGGAGCTGTTTTTT. Its protein is CASSQAMMSGRTTGELFF.

The chain uses TRBV29-1 and TRBJ1-3; perhaps TRBD1 as D (5 bases). The CDR3 length is 16 residues. Trimming pared 4 bases from V and 2 bases from J, leaving 18 bases between. Germline V gene lookup returns CDR1 SQVTM and CDR2 ANQGSEA. In DNA, the CDR3 is TGCAGCGTTGGGGACCCCCTGGCAGGCCCTGGAAACACCATATATTTT. It codes for CSVGDPLAGPGNTIYF. Complete variable domain (other parts from reference TRBV29-1 and TRBJ1-3): SAVISQKPSRDICQRGTSLTIQCQVDSQVTMMFWYRQQPGQSLTLIATANQGSEATYESGFVIDKFPISRPNLTFSTLTVSNMSPEDSSIYLCSVGDPLAGPGNTIYFGEGSWLTVV.

CDR3 in amino acids: CAWSVRGAYEQYF. The CDR3 bases are TGTGCCTGGAGTGTAAGGGGGGCTTACGAGCAGTACTTC. This chain joins TRBV30 and TRBJ2-7, with D perhaps TRBD1 or TRBD2 (6 bases each). The germline V and J ends were trimmed by 0 bases and 4 bases, with 10 bases remaining between them. CDR3 length equals 13 residues. Germline CDR1 and CDR2: GTSNPN and SVGIG (reference sequence).

This clone has just a few counts. The chain has TRBV18 and TRBJ2-3, with D maybe TRBD1 (5 bases). CDR1 and CDR2 from the germline V gene are KGHSH and LQKENI. The V gene lost 1 base and the J gene lost 3 bases, with 8 bases spanning the gap. The length of the CDR3 is 14 residues. This CDR3 is CASSPRQGTDTQYF. CDR3 bases: TGTGCCAGCTCACCACGTCAGGGTACAGATACGCAGTATTTT.

This clone was detected only a few times. J is TRBJ2-7 and V is TRBV14; 14 nucleotides match TRBD2. The CDR3 sequence is 16 residues long. Germline CDR1 reads SGHDN; CDR2 reads FVKESK. J gave up 1 base and V 4 bases, and 3 bases lay outside the gene matches. CDR3 in DNA: TGTGCCAGCAGCCGCGGGACTAGCGGGGGTTCCTACGAGCAGTACTTC. It specifies CASSRGTSGGSYEQYF.

V usage is TRBV5-1 and J usage is TRBJ2-7; 9 bases fit TRBD1. Germline V gene data show CDR1 as SGHRS and CDR2 as YFSETQ. Trimming took 5 bases from V and 3 from J; bases not matched to a gene: 6. The CDR3 is 14 residues long. The CDR3 region has the DNA TGCGCCAGCAGAGCTGTGACAGGGGGCTACGAGCAGTACTTC. It yields the protein CASRAVTGGYEQYF.

The J gene is TRBJ2-7, the V gene TRBV4-1; D unresolved. Per germline, CDR1 MGHRA and CDR2 YSYEKL. CDR3 length: 16 residues. The V and J ends lost 2 bases and 4 bases respectively, with 18 bases between them. The CDR3 DNA reads TGCGCCAGCAGCCAAACCTCTGGGATACGAGATTACGAGCAGTACTTC. As protein: CASSQTSGIRDYEQYF.

The V call is TRBV29-1, the J call TRBJ2-5; 11 bases map to TRBD2. V gave up 7 bases and J gave up 3 bases; unmatched junction bases: 4. This CDR3 contains 13 residues. Germline V gives CDR1 SQVTM, CDR2 ANQGSEA. This CDR3 reads CSATLAGEETQYF. CDR3 bases: TGCAGCGCAACACTAGCGGGGGAAGAGACCCAGTACTTC.

The chain links TRBV7-2 to TRBJ2-6; D tentatively reads TRBD1 or TRBD2 (6 bases each). The CDR3 contains 17 residues. Germline lookup yields CDR1 SGHTA and CDR2 FQGNSA. The V end lost 4 bases, the J end lost 0 bases, and 13 bases lay between the germline ends. CDR3 amino acids: CASSSDGGGSGANVLTF. CDR3 in DNA: TGTGCCAGCAGCTCAGATGGAGGGGGCTCTGGGGCCAACGTCCTGACTTTC.

The rearrangement uses TRBV4-3 and TRBJ1-2; 8 bases line up with TRBD1. Germline loops: CDR1 LGHNA, CDR2 YSLEER. The CDR3 extends over 18 amino acids. Unmatched junction bases numbered 13, after V lost 0 bases and J lost 4 bases. As DNA, the CDR3 is TGCGCCAGCAGCCAAGAGATCTTGGGACAGGCTAACATCTATGGCTACACCTTC. Translation: CASSQEILGQANIYGYTF.

This clone turned up a few times. This chain links TRBV28 with TRBJ1-1; D gene unclear. The germline CDR1 and CDR2 sequences are MDHEN and SYDVKM. CDR3 length: 15 amino acids. V dropped 3 bases and J dropped 0 bases, with 11 bases sitting between them. The CDR3 reads CASSFNRVMNTEAFF. In nucleotides, the CDR3 is TGTGCCAGCAGTTTTAACAGAGTTATGAACACTGAAGCTTTCTTT.

This chain uses TRBV11-2 with TRBJ2-1, with D perhaps TRBD1 or TRBD2 (5 bases each). The germline gives CDR1 SGHAT, CDR2 FQNNGV. V dropped 5 bases and J dropped 0 bases, with 17 bases sitting between them. This CDR3 region has 17 residues. DNA for the CDR3: TGTGCCAGCAGCCCATCAAGAGAGGGGATCTCCTACAATGAGCAGTTCTTC. Translating it yields CASSPSREGISYNEQFF. Complete variable domain (other parts from reference TRBV11-2 and TRBJ2-1): EAGVAQSPRYKIIEKRQSVAFWCNPISGHATLYWYQQILGQGPKLLIQFQNNGVVDDSQLPKDRFSAERLKGVDSTLKIQPAKLEDSAVYLCASSPSREGISYNEQFFGPGTRLTVL.

In its sample, this clone was seen a few times. CDR3 residues: CASSQAGGTNEKLFF. DNA of the CDR3: TGCGCCAGCAGCCAAGCGGGGGGAACTAATGAAAAACTGTTTTTT. The chain employs TRBV4-1 and TRBJ1-4; D may be TRBD1 (5 bases). The CDR3 spans 15 residues. Germline assignment: CDR1 MGHRA and CDR2 YSYEKL. V was shortened by 1 base and J by 1 base, with 7 bases between the two germline ends.

The rearrangement joins TRBV18 to TRBJ2-7, with TRBD1 matching 9 bases. This CDR3 has 14 residues. CDR1 is KGHSH, CDR2 LQKENI, per germline. Trimming cost V 3 bases and J 6 bases; bases outside gene matches: 6. CDR3 loop: CASSPGTGYIEQYF. DNA for the CDR3: TGTGCCAGCTCACCCGGGACAGGGTACATCGAGCAGTACTTC. Looking up the rest from reference TRBV18 and TRBJ2-7 gives the full variable domain: NAGVMQNPRHLVRRRGQEARLRCSPMKGHSHVYWYRQLPEEGLKFMVYLQKENIIDESGMPKERFSAEFPKEGPSILRIQQVVRGDSAAYFCASSPGTGYIEQYFGPGTRLTVT.

The chain recombines TRBV23-1 with TRBJ2-2; 13 nucleotides line up with TRBD2. TRBV23-1 is known as an ORF, though its function is uncertain. This CDR3 is built from 17 residues. Trimming took 6 bases from V and 6 from J; bases not matched to a gene: 10. CDR3: CASSLNGTSGIAGELFF. CDR3 sequence (DNA): TGCGCCAGCAGCCTAAACGGGACTAGCGGGATCGCCGGGGAGCTGTTTTTT.

This clone appeared a few times. CDR3: CASSYSRSEQFF. Written as DNA, the CDR3 is TGTGCCAGCAGCTACTCGAGGTCTGAGCAGTTCTTC. The chain links TRBV7-2 to TRBJ2-1; D gene ambiguous. The CDR3 extends over 12 amino acids. Trimming removed 4 bases from V and 9 bases from J, with 10 bases in between. Germline values: CDR1 SGHTA, CDR2 FQGNSA.

This clone appeared a few times. J is TRBJ2-7 and V is TRBV30; the D gene is possibly TRBD1 (6 bases). The germline CDR1 and CDR2 sequences are GTSNPN and SVGIG (reference sequence). The CDR3 has 14 amino acids. V lost 3 bases and J 4 bases, leaving 16 bases between the germline ends. CDR3 in DNA: TGTGCCTGGAGCGTACTCAGGGGAGCGTACGAGCAGTACTTC. Translated: CAWSVLRGAYEQYF.

V usage is TRBV5-1 and J usage is TRBJ2-1; possible D gene TRBD1, 5 bases. Germline CDR1 is SGHRS and CDR2 is YFSETQ. V lost 7 bases to trimming and J lost 2 bases, with 13 bases between them. The length of the CDR3 is 14 residues. CDR3 coding DNA: TGCGCCAGCTTCGGGCAGGGTGCCTACAATGAGCAGTTCTTC. Translating it yields CASFGQGAYNEQFF.